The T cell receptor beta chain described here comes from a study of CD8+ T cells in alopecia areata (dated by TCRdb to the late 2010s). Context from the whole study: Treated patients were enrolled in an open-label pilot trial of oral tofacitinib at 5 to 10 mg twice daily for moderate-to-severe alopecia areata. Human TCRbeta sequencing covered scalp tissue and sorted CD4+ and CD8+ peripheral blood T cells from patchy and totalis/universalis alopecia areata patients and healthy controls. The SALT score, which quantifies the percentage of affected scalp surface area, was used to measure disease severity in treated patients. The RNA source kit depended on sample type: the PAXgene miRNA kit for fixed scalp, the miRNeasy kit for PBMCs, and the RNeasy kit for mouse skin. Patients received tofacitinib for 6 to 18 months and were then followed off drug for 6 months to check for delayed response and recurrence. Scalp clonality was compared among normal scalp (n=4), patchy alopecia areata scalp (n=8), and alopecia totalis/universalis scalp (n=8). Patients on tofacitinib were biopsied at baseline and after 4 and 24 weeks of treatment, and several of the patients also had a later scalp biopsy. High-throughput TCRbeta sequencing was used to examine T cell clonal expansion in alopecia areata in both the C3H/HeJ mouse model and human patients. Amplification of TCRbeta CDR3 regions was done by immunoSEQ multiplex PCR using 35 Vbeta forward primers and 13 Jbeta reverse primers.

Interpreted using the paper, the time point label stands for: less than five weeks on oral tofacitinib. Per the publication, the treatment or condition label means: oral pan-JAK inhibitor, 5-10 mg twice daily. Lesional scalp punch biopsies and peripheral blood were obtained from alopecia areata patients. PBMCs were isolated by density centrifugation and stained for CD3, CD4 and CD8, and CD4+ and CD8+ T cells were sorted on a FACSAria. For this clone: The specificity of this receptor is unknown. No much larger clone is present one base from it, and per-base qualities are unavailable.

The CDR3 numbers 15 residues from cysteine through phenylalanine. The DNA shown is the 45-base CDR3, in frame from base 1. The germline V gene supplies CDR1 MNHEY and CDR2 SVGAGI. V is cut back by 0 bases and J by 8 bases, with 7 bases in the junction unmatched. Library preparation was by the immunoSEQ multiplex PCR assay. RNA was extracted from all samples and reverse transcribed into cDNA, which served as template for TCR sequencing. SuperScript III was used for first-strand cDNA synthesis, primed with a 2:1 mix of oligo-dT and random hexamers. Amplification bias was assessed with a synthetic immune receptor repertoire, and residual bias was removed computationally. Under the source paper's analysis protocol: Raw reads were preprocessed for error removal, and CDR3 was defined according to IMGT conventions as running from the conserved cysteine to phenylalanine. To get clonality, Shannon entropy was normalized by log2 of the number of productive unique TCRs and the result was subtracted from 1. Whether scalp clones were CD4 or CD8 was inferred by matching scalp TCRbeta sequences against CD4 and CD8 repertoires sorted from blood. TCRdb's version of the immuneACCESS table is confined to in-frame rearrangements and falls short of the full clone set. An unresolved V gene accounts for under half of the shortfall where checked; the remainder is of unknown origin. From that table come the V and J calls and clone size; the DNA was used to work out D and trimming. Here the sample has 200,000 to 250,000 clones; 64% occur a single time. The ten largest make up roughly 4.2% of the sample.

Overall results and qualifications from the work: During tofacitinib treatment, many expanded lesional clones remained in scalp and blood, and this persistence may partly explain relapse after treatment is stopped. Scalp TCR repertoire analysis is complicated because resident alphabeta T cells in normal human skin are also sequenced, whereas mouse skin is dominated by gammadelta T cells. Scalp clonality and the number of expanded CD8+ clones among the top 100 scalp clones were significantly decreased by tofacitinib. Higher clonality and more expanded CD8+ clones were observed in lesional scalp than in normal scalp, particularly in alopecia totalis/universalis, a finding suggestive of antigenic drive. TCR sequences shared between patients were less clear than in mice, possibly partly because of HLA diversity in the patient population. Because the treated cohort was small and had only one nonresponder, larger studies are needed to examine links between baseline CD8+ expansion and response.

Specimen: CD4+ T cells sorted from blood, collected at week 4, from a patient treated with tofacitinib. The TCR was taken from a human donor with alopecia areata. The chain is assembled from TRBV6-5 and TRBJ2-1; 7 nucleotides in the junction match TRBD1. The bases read TGTGCCAGCAGTTACTCGAAACAGGGGTTCTATGAGCAGTTCTTC. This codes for CASSYSKQGFYEQFF.